Presented here are 4 T cell receptor beta chains from one specimen sequenced in a study of blood T cell repertoires in COVID-19. Some clones are missing from TCRdb's copy, which holds only in-frame ones; the method was immunoSEQ multiplex PCR. The sample has about 120,000 clones; about four fifths are singletons. The source material was peripheral blood. These receptor sequences come from a man in his sixties with acute or convalescent COVID-19.

The chain has TRBV5-1 and TRBJ2-2; D is perhaps TRBD2 (6 bases). Germline V gene lookup returns CDR1 SGHRS and CDR2 YFSETQ. The V end lost 4 bases, the J end lost 0 bases, and 16 bases lay between the germline ends. This CDR3 is built from 17 residues. The CDR3 region has the DNA TGCGCCAGCAGCGGAGGGCGGGGAACCACGAACACCGGGGAGCTGTTTTTT. It yields the protein CASSGGRGTTNTGELFF.

The CDR3 DNA follows: TGTGCCAGCAGCCAAGACGGGGGGAGCACAGATACGCAGTATTTT. This sequence encodes CASSQDGGSTDTQYF. The rearrangement links TRBV3-1 (or the pseudogene TRBV3-2) to TRBJ2-3, with TRBD2 matching 7 bases. J gave up 0 bases and V 0 bases, and 0 bases lay outside the gene matches. CDR1 and CDR2 from the germline V gene are LGHDT and YNNKEL (reference sequence). This CDR3 is 15 amino acids long.

The rearrangement links TRBV21-1 to TRBJ2-5; TRBD2 is taken as the D call from the table, unchecked against the DNA. TRBV21-1 represents a pseudogene. This CDR3 is 19 amino acids long. The CDR3 region has the DNA TGTGCCAGCAGCAAAGCGCCTAGCGGGAGGGCGCCCCTACAAGAGACCCAGTACTTC. It yields the protein CASSKAPSGRAPLQETQYF.

The chain employs TRBV7-7 and TRBJ1-3; D not certain. The V end was cut by 6 bases, the J end by 0 bases, with 9 bases between. CDR3 size: 14 residues. The V gene's germline CDR1 is SSHAT and CDR2 FNYEAQ (reference sequence). DNA of the CDR3: TGTGCCAGCAGGCAGTCAACCTCTGGAAACACCATATATTTT. Translation: CASRQSTSGNTIYF.